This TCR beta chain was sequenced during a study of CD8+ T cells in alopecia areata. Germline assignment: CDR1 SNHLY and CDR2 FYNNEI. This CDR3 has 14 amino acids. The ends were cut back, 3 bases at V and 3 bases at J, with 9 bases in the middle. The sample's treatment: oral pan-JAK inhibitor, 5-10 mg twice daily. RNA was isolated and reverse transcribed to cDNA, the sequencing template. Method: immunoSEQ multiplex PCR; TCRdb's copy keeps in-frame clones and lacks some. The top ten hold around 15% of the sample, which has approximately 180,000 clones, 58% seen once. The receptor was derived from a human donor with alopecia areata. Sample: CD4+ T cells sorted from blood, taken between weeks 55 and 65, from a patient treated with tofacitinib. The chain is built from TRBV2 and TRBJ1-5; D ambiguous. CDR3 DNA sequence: TGTGCCAGCAGTGACGGGAGGAACAATCAGCCCCAGCATTTT. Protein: CASSDGRNNQPQHF.